The rows below give T cell receptor beta chains drawn from one sample of a study of CD8+ T cells in alopecia areata. Some clones are missing from TCRdb's copy, which holds only in-frame ones; the method was immunoSEQ multiplex PCR. The table includes 150,000 to 200,000 clones, roughly three fifths detected once. The sequences come from CD8+ T cells sorted from blood, collected at week 24, from a patient treated with tofacitinib. Receptors were obtained from a human donor with alopecia areata. Each CDR3 is given with its conserved first and last residue. The order of the fields is D gene, V gene, J gene, clone size, CDR3 DNA, CDR3 protein. A D gene is named only where the DNA matches it firmly. Clone size is stated in some rows and not others, as once, few, many or a class when expanded.

-	TRBV2	TRBJ2-2	-	TGTGCCAGCAGTGAATTAAGGGGTTATGGGGAGCTGTTTTTT	CASSELRGYGELFF
TRBD2	TRBV7-6	TRBJ2-3	-	TGTGCCAGCAGCTTAGTGGTAGCGGGGGGCGGGTACACAGATACGCAGTATTTT	CASSLVVAGGGYTDTQYF
TRBD1	TRBV29-1	TRBJ1-2	-	TGCAGCGCACCAGGGGGCATGGGCTACACCTTC	CSAPGGMGYTF
-	TRBV29-1	TRBJ1-1	-	TGCAGCGTTGACGCCCCAGAAGCTTTCTTT	CSVDAPEAFF
-	TRBV29-1	TRBJ1-2	few	TGCAGCGTCGGTTTGGGAGGCTATGGCTACACCTTC	CSVGLGGYGYTF
TRBD1	TRBV6-5	TRBJ1-1	-	TGTGCCAGCAGAACCCAGACAGGGGGAGCTTTCTTT	CASRTQTGGAFF
-	TRBV10-3	TRBJ2-2	-	TGTGCCACCAGAGGGCCCGGGGAGCTGTTTTTT	CATRGPGELFF
-	TRBV27	TRBJ2-2	-	TGTGCCAGCAGTTTATGGTCGGAAACCGGGGAGCTGTTTTTT	CASSLWSETGELFF
-	TRBV15	TRBJ1-2	-	TGTGCCACCAGCTTTAGTAGGGCAGGAGGGGGCTACACCTTC	CATSFSRAGGGYTF
-	TRBV25-1	TRBJ2-5	-	TGTGCCAGCAGCTTGGAGACCCAGTACTTC	CASSLETQYF
-	TRBV10-3	TRBJ2-7	-	TGTGCCATCAGTGAGTCGCTGGGCGAGCAGTACTTC	CAISESLGEQYF
TRBD2	TRBV5-1	TRBJ2-3	few	TGCGCCAGCAGCTTGGAGTCTAGCGGGGGCGTCACAGATACGCAGTATTTT	CASSLESSGGVTDTQYF
TRBD2	TRBV7-2	TRBJ2-3	few	TGTGCCAGCAGCAACCGCTCCCGGGGGGGCACAGATACGCAGTATTTT	CASSNRSRGGTDTQYF
-	TRBV29-1	TRBJ1-1	-	TGCAGCGTTCCGACTAGCACTGAAGCTTTCTTT	CSVPTSTEAFF
-	TRBV6-1	TRBJ2-7	-	TGTGCCAGCAGGGGATACGAGCAGTACTTC	CASRGYEQYF
-	TRBV7-9	TRBJ1-5	-	TGTGCCAGCAGCCCGACAGGACTCAATCAGCCCCAGCATTTT	CASSPTGLNQPQHF
TRBD1	TRBV7-9	TRBJ2-1	-	TGTGCCAGTACCGGGACAGTAAACAATGAGCAGTTCTTC	CASTGTVNNEQFF
-	TRBV2	TRBJ1-2	-	TGTGCCCCCCGCAGGGGCGGAGACACCTTC	CAPRRGGDTF
-	TRBV29-1	TRBJ1-4	-	TGCAGCGTTGATCTAGGGATGGAAAAACTGTTTTTT	CSVDLGMEKLFF
-	TRBV30	TRBJ1-1	-	TGTGCCTGGATACGGGGGAACATGAACACTGAAGCTTTCTTT	CAWIRGNMNTEAFF
-	TRBV5-6	TRBJ1-2	-	TGTGCCAGCAGCCCACGAGGGCCCACTAACTATGGCTACACCTTC	CASSPRGPTNYGYTF
-	TRBV2	TRBJ2-1	-	TGTGCCAGGACGGGGGCCCTCGTGGGTGAGCAGTTCTTC	CARTGALVGEQFF
TRBD2	TRBV29-1	TRBJ2-5	once	TGCAGCGTTTGGAGCGGGGTTGAGACCCAGTACTTC	CSVWSGVETQYF
-	TRBV2	TRBJ2-7	-	TGTGCCAGCGGTTCGGGGCTCGAGCAGTACTTC	CASGSGLEQYF
TRBD1	TRBV30	TRBJ1-6	-	TGTGCCTGGGACAGGGGAAGCTCCTATAATTCACCCCTCCACTTT	CAWDRGSSYNSPLHF
TRBD1	TRBV4-1	TRBJ1-1	-	TGCGCCAGCAGCCTGACAGGGTCTGAAGCTTTCTTT	CASSLTGSEAFF
-	TRBV5-6	TRBJ2-1	-	TGTGCCAGCAGCGAGGGACTGAAGTACAATGAGCAGTTCTTC	CASSEGLKYNEQFF
TRBD1	TRBV30	TRBJ1-2	-	TGTGCCTGGAGTGGAGGACAGGCGGACAAGATACGGAACTATGGCTACACCTTC	CAWSGGQADKIRNYGYTF
TRBD1	TRBV7-8	TRBJ2-7	-	TGTGCCAGCAGATCACAGGGGAACGAGCAGTACTTC	CASRSQGNEQYF
-	TRBV9	TRBJ2-2	once	TGTGCCAGCACCCCGTCATCGAACACCGGGGAGCTGTTTTTT	CASTPSSNTGELFF
-	TRBV2	TRBJ2-5	once	TGTGCCAGCATAGGGCTTCGGGAGACCCAGTACTTC	CASIGLRETQYF
-	TRBV30	TRBJ1-6	-	TGTGCCTGGTCTCTCAGGTGGGGACCCAATTATAATTCACCCCTCCACTTT	CAWSLRWGPNYNSPLHF
TRBD2	TRBV2	TRBJ2-3	-	TGTGCCAGCATGGGGACTAGCGGCCTGTGGGCAGATACGCAGTATTTT	CASMGTSGLWADTQYF
TRBD2	TRBV5-1	TRBJ2-7	-	TGCGCCAGCAGCTTTTGGGCGGGGGGAAACTCCTACGAGCAGTACTTC	CASSFWAGGNSYEQYF
-	TRBV10-3	TRBJ1-1	-	TGTGCCATCAGTGAGTCGATTGAGGGGCTGAACACTGAAGCTTTCTTT	CAISESIEGLNTEAFF
TRBD1	TRBV29-1	TRBJ1-2	-	TGCAGCGTTGACAGGGGGGATCGTGGCTACACCTTC	CSVDRGDRGYTF
-	TRBV2	TRBJ1-1	few	TGTGCCATCGGTCTTAACACTGAAGCTTTCTTT	CAIGLNTEAFF
-	TRBV11-2	TRBJ2-3	once	TGTGCCAGCAGCTTAGAGCGAAGGGGGGGAGATACGCAGTATTTT	CASSLERRGGDTQYF
-	TRBV9	TRBJ2-5	few	TGTGCCAGCAGCGGGGGGACGGACCAAGAGACCCAGTACTTC	CASSGGTDQETQYF
-	TRBV4-1	TRBJ2-7	once	TGCGCCAGCAGCCAAGATCTTCCTGCCAGGTACGAGCAGTACTTC	CASSQDLPARYEQYF
TRBD2	TRBV2	TRBJ2-3	-	TGTGCCAGGGGGGGGACTAGCCGGGATACGCAGTATTTT	CARGGTSRDTQYF
-	TRBV4-1	TRBJ2-4	-	TGCGCCAGCAGCCAAGATAGGCTCCTCAAAAACATTCAGTACTTC	CASSQDRLLKNIQYF
-	TRBV7-9	TRBJ1-1	-	TGTGCCAGCACCCCGCAGGGGTCAGGAGTCTGGAACACTGAAGCTTTCTTT	CASTPQGSGVWNTEAFF
-	TRBV29-1	TRBJ2-1	-	TGCAGCGTGTTGACAGGAGAAGCCTACAATGAGCAGTTCTTC	CSVLTGEAYNEQFF
-	TRBV18	TRBJ1-2	few	TGTGCCAGCTCACCGCTATCACAGTCCCCCAGGGTTGGCTACACCTTC	CASSPLSQSPRVGYTF
TRBD2	TRBV4-1	TRBJ2-5	-	TGCGCCAGCAGCCAAGATTTCAGCGGGGGGGCGGAGACCCAGTACTTC	CASSQDFSGGAETQYF